This T cell receptor beta chain was identified during a study of control samples from healthy donors and cancer patients. In this sample, this clone turned up once. Some clones are missing from TCRdb's copy, which holds only in-frame ones; the method was immunoSEQ multiplex PCR. The sample shows more than 50,000 clones, approximately 85% of them seen only once. Germline loops: CDR1 LNHDA, CDR2 SQIVND (reference sequence). The CDR3 has 13 amino acids. V lost 6 bases to trimming and J lost 4 bases; unmatched junction nucleotides: 6. V usage is TRBV19 and J usage is TRBJ2-7, with 7 bases identical to TRBD1. Sequenced: blood. This TCR came from a man aged 40-49 years in good health. The CDR3 nucleotides are TGTGCCAGTAGGCCGACAGGGTTGTACGAGCAGTACTTC. Translating gives CASRPTGLYEQYF. Full variable domain (outside the CDR3, taken from reference TRBV19 and TRBJ2-7): DGGITQSPKYLFRKEGQNVTLSCEQNLNHDAMYWYRQDPGQGLRLIYYSQIVNDFQKGDIAEGYSVSREKKESFPLTVTSAQKNPTAFYLCASRPTGLYEQYFGPGTRLTVT.